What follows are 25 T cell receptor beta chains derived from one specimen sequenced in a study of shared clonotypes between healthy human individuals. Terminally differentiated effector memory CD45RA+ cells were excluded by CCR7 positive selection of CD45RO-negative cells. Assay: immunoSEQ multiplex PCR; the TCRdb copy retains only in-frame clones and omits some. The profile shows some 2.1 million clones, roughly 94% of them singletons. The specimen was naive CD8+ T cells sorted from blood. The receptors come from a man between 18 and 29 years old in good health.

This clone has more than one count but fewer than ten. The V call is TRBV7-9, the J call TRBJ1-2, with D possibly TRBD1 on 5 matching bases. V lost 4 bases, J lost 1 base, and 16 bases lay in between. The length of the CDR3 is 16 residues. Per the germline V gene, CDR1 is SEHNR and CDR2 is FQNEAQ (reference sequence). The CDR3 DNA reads TGTGCCAGCAGCTCCCTTGCCCGGGACGTTAACTATGGCTACACCTTC. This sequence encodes CASSSLARDVNYGYTF.

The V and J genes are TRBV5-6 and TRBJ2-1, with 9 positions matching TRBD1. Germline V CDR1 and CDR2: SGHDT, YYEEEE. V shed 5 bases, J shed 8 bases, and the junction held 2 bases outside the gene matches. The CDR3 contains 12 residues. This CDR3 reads CASRTGGDEQFF. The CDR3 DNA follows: TGTGCCAGCAGAACAGGGGGCGATGAGCAGTTCTTC.

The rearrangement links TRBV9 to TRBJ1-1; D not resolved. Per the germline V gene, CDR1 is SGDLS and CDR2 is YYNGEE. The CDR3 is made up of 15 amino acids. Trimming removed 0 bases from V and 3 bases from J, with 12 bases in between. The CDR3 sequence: CASSVVGIGDTEAFF. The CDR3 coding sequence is TGTGCCAGCAGCGTAGTGGGGATTGGAGACACTGAAGCTTTCTTT.

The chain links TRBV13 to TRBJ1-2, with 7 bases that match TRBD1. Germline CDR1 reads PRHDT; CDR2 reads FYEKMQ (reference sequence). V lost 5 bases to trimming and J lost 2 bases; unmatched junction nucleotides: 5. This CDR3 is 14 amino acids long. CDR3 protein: CASSQRQGNYGYTF. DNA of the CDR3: TGTGCCAGCAGCCAACGACAGGGAAACTATGGCTACACCTTC.

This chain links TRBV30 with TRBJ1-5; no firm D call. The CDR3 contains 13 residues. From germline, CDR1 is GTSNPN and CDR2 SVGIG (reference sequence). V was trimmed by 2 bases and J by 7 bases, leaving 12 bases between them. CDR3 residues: CAWSISMGQPQHF. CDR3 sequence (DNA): TGTGCCTGGAGTATCTCCATGGGCCAGCCCCAGCATTTT. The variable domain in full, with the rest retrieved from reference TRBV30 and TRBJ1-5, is SQTIHQWPATLVQPVGSPLSLECTVEGTSNPNLYWYRQAAGRGLQLLFYSVGIGQISSEVPQNLSASRPQDRQFILSSKKLLLSDSGFYLCAWSISMGQPQHFGDGTRLSIL.

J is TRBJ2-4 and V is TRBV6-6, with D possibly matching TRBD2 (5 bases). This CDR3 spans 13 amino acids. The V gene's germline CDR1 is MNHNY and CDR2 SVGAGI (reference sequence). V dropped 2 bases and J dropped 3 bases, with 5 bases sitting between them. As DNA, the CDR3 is TGTGCCAGCAGTTACGACTACAAAAACATTCAGTACTTC. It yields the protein CASSYDYKNIQYF.

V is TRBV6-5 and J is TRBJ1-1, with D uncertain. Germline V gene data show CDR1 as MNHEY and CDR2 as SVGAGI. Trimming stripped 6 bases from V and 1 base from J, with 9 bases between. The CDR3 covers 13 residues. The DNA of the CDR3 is TGTGCCAGCAGCCCCAATTCGAACACTGAAGCTTTCTTT. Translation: CASSPNSNTEAFF.

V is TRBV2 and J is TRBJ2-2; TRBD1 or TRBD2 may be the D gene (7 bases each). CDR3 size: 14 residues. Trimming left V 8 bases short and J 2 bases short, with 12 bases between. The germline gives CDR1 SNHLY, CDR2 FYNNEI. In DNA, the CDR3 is TGTGCCAGCGCGGGGGACAGAAACACCGGGGAGCTGTTTTTT. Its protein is CASAGDRNTGELFF.

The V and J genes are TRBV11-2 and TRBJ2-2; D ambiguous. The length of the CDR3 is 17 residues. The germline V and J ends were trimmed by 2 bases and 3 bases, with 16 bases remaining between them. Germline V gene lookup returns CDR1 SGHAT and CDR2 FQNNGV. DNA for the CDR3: TGTGCCAGCAGCTTACATCCCGCCGAGGCTTACACCGGGGAGCTGTTTTTT. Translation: CASSLHPAEAYTGELFF.

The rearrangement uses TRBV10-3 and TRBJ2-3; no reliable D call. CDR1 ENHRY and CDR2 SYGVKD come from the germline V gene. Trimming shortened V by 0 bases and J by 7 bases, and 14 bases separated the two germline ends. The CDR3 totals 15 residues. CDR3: CAISESTDPENTQYF. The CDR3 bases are TGTGCCATCAGTGAGTCCACTGACCCCGAGAATACGCAGTATTTT.

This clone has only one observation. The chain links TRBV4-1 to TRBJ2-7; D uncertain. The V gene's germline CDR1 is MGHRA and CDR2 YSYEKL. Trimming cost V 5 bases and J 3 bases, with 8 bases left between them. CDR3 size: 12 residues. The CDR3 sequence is CASSSINYEQYF. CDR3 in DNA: TGCGCCAGCAGCTCAATTAACTACGAGCAGTACTTC.

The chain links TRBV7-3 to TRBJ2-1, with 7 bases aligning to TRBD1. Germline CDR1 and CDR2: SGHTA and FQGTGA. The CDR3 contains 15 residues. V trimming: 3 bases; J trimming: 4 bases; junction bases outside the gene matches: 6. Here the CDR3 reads CASSFGRGFYNEQFF. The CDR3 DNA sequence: TGTGCCAGCAGCTTTGGCAGGGGGTTTTACAATGAGCAGTTCTTC.

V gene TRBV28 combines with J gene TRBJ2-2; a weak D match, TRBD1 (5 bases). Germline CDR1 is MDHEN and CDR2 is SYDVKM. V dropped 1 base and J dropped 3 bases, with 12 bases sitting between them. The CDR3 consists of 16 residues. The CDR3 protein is CASSLFLGADTGELFF. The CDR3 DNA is TGTGCCAGCAGTTTATTCCTAGGGGCGGACACCGGGGAGCTGTTTTTT.

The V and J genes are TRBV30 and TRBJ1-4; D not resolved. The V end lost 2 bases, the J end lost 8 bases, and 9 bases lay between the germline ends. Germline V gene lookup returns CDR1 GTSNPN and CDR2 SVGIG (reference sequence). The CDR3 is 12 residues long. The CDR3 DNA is TGTGCCTGGAGTCCGGCGCGGGAAAAACTGTTTTTT. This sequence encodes CAWSPAREKLFF.

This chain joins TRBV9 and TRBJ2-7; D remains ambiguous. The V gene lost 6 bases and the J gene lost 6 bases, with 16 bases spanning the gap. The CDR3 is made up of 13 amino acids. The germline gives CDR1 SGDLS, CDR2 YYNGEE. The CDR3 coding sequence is TGTGCCAGCACAAAGTCACCCTCGGGCGAGCAGTACTTC. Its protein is CASTKSPSGEQYF.

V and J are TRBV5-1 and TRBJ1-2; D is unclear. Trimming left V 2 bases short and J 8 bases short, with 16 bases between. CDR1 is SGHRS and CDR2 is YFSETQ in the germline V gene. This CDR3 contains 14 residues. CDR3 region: CASSFEAAFKGYTF. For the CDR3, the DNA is TGCGCCAGCAGCTTTGAGGCAGCCTTTAAGGGCTACACCTTC.

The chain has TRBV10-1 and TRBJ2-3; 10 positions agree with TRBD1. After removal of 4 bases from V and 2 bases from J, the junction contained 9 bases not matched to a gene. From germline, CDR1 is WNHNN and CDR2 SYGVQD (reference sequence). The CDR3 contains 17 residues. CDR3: CASSGRADRGDTDTQYF. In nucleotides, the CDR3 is TGCGCCAGCAGTGGAAGGGCGGACAGGGGGGACACAGATACGCAGTATTTT.

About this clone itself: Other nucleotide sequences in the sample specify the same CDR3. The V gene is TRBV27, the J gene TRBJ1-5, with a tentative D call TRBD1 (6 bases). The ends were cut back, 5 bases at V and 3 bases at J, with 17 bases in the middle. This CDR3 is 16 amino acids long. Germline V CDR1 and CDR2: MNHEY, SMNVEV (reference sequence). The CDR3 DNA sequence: TGTGCCAGCAGTCCATCACAGGGTGAGGACAATCAGCCCCAGCATTTT. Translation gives CASSPSQGEDNQPQHF.

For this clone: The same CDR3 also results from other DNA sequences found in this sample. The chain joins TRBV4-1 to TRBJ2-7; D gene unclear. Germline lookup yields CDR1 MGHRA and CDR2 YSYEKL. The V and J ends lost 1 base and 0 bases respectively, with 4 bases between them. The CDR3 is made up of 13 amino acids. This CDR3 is CASSQVSSYEQYF. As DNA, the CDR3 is TGCGCCAGCAGCCAAGTAAGCTCCTACGAGCAGTACTTC.

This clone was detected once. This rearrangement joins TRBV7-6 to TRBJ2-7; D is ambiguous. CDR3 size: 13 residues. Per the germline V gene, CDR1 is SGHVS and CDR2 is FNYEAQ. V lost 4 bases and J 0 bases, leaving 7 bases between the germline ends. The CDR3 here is CASSSPNSYEQYF. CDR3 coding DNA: TGTGCCAGCAGCTCCCCGAACTCCTACGAGCAGTACTTC.

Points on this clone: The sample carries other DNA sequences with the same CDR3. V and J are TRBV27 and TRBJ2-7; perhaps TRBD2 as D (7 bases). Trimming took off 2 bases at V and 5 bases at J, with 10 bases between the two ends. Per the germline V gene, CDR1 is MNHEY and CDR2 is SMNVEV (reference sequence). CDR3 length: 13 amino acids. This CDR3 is CASSLRGADEQYF. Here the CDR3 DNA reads TGTGCCAGCAGTTTACGGGGGGCAGACGAGCAGTACTTC.

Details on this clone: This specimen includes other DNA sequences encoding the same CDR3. This CDR3 is CASSWAGAYEQYF. Here the CDR3 DNA reads TGTGCCAGCAGTTGGGCAGGGGCCTACGAGCAGTACTTC. The chain joins TRBV27 to TRBJ2-7; TRBD1 is a possible D gene (6 bases). Germline CDR1 MNHEY, CDR2 SMNVEV (reference sequence). The CDR3 length is 13 residues. V was shortened by 4 bases and J by 2 bases, with 9 bases between the two germline ends.

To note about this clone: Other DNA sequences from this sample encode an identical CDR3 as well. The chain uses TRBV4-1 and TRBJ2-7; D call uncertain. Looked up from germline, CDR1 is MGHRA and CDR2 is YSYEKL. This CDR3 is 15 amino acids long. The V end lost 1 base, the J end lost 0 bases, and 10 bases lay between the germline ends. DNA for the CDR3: TGCGCCAGCAGCCAAGGAGACTCGCTCTCCTACGAGCAGTACTTC. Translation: CASSQGDSLSYEQYF.

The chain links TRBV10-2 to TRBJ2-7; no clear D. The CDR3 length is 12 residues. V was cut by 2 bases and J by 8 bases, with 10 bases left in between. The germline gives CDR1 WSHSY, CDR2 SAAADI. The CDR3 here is CASSEAGHQQYF. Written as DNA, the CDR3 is TGCGCCAGCAGTGAGGCAGGCCACCAGCAGTACTTC.

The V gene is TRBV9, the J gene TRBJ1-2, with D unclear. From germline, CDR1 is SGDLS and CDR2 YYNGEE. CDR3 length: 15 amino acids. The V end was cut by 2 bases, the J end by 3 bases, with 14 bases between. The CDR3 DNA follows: TGTGCCAGCAGCGTGGGCCGGGATTCTGACTATGGCTACACCTTC. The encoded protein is CASSVGRDSDYGYTF.